This T cell receptor (beta chain) originates from a study of blood T cell repertoires in COVID-19. Study details: Sample material is recorded as cDNA or gDNA derived from T cells, B-cell-depleted T cells, or PBMCs.

The CDR3 spans 15 residues. CDR1 is SSHAT and CDR2 is FNYEAQ in the germline V gene (reference sequence). To note about this clone: One end of the junction is discordant with germline, which a read error may explain.

Libraries were prepared by immunoSEQ multiplex PCR; TCRdb keeps only in-frame clonotypes and omits some of them. The sample contains 150,000 to 200,000 clones, around four fifths of which appear only once. The receptor was isolated from a woman between 25 and 40 years old with acute or convalescent COVID-19. This chain joins TRBV7-7 and TRBJ2-2, with D possibly TRBD1 on 6 matching bases. The specimen sequenced was peripheral blood. CDR3 amino acids: CASSLLTGTTAELFF. DNA for the CDR3: TGTGCTAGCAGCTTACTTACCGGGACAACTGCGGAGCTGTTTTTT.